Shown below are 23 T cell receptor beta chains from a single sample sequenced in a study of vaccination effects on CD4 cells after COVID-19. Some clones are missing from TCRdb's copy, which holds only in-frame ones; the method was immunoSEQ multiplex PCR. In the table there are approximately 21,000 clones, approximately 64% of which are singletons. These receptors have no identified antigens. With the ViraFEST assay, the study expanded antigen-specific CD4+ T cells using viral peptide pools, then sequenced them. A roughly 10-day culture period preceded the isolation of CD4+ T cells. Previously uninfected by SARS-CoV-2, the vaccine recipients also showed negative nucleocapsid antibodies. The sequencing here drew on CD4+ T cells from PBMCs cultured with HCoV-NL63 spike peptides, taken before COVID-19 vaccination. The source of these receptors is a human donor who received a COVID-19 vaccine.

By its share, this clone is medium-sized (0.01 to 0.1%). The chain uses TRBV27 and TRBJ2-1; TRBD1 matches 8 bases. Germline CDR1 is MNHEY and CDR2 is SMNVEV (reference sequence). V lost 4 bases, J lost 4 bases, and 12 bases stayed unmatched. This CDR3 region has 17 residues. CDR3 nucleotides: TGTGCCAGCAGTTCTCGACAGGGGCGCTACAGATACAATGAGCAGTTCTTC. Its protein is CASSSRQGRYRYNEQFF.

This chain uses TRBV7-9 with TRBJ2-5; TRBD2 aligns across 8 bases. The CDR3 sequence is 19 residues long. V lost 5 bases and J lost 4; bases outside the gene matches: 21. CDR1 SEHNR and CDR2 FQNEAQ come from the germline V gene (reference sequence). The CDR3 nucleotides read TGTGCCAGCAGCCGAGTGGCGGGGGGAAGGGACCCCCTAATAGAGACCCAGTACTTC. This encodes CASSRVAGGRDPLIETQYF.

This clone is a singleton in its sample. The chain recombines TRBV3-1 (or the pseudogene TRBV3-2) with TRBJ2-7, with 9 bases matching TRBD2. Germline CDR1 and CDR2: LGHDT and YNNKEL (reference sequence). The CDR3 length is 13 residues. The V and J ends lost 4 bases and 13 bases, in that order; junction bases with no gene match: 11. CDR3 amino acids: CASSPTTTSGHYF. CDR3 coding DNA: TGTGCCAGCAGCCCGACAACTACTAGCGGGCATTACTTC.

This chain links TRBV7-9 with TRBJ2-3; tentative D call: TRBD2 (7 bases). The CDR3 has 14 amino acids. Deletions cut 11 bases from V and 5 bases from J, with 20 bases between. The germline V gene encodes CDR1 SEHNR and CDR2 FQNEAQ (reference sequence). In DNA, the CDR3 is TGTGCCTTATCTCGGGGGGCGCATCAAGATACGCAGTATTTT. It is translated as CALSRGAHQDTQYF.

V and J are TRBV6-5 and TRBJ1-4; D not certain. Germline-derived CDR1 and CDR2 are MNHEY and SVGAGI. V lost 2 bases and J 8 bases, leaving 9 bases between the germline ends. The CDR3 covers 13 residues. The CDR3 nucleotides read TGTGCCAGCAGTTACGGGGAGGCGGAAAAACTGTTTTTT. It specifies CASSYGEAEKLFF.

The rearrangement joins TRBV6-2 or TRBV6-3 to TRBJ2-1; TRBD2 agrees at 13 bases. This CDR3 is 18 amino acids long. Looked up from germline, CDR1 is MNHEY and CDR2 is SVGEGT. Trimming at V came to 2 bases and at J to 5 bases, leaving 9 bases not matched to a gene. The CDR3 is CASSYTTGTSGVNNEQFF. The DNA for the CDR3 is TGTGCCAGCAGTTACACCACTGGGACTAGCGGGGTAAACAATGAGCAGTTCTTC.

Only one count was recorded for this clone. This chain connects TRBV9 to TRBJ2-3; D call uncertain. Germline CDR1 is SGDLS and CDR2 is YYNGEE. V was trimmed by 2 bases and J by 3 bases, leaving 10 bases between them. CDR3 length: 14 amino acids. CDR3 region: CASSVQGDTDTQYF. In DNA, the CDR3 is TGTGCCAGCAGCGTGCAAGGAGATACAGATACGCAGTATTTT.

This chain connects TRBV5-4 to TRBJ1-2; D not resolved. The CDR3 is made up of 14 amino acids. From germline, CDR1 is SGHNT and CDR2 YYREEE (reference sequence). Deletions cut 1 base from V and 1 base from J, with 8 bases between. The CDR3 DNA reads as TGTGCCAGCAGCTTGTCGGGAAGTAACTATGGCTACACCTTC. Protein: CASSLSGSNYGYTF.

This chain connects TRBV29-1 to TRBJ2-1, with D possibly being TRBD2 (5 bases). CDR3 length: 14 residues. Germline V gives CDR1 SQVTM, CDR2 ANQGSEA. V was trimmed by 0 bases and J by 0 bases, leaving 6 bases between them. In DNA, the CDR3 is TGCAGCGTTGAAGAGGGGAGCTCCTACAATGAGCAGTTCTTC. It yields the protein CSVEEGSSYNEQFF.

V and J are TRBV3-1 (or the pseudogene TRBV3-2) and TRBJ1-2; 8 nucleotides match TRBD1. Per germline, CDR1 LGHDT and CDR2 YNNKEL (reference sequence). The CDR3 spans 13 residues. The V gene end was trimmed by 7 bases and the J gene end by 6 bases; junction bases not matched to a gene: 7. The CDR3: CASNGQGGDGYTF. The CDR3 region has the DNA TGTGCCAGCAACGGACAGGGCGGTGATGGCTACACCTTC.

CDR3 DNA: TGTGCCAGCAGCCAAGGGACTAACCAAGAGACCCAGTACTTC. This sequence encodes CASSQGTNQETQYF. This chain links TRBV4-2 with TRBJ2-5, with D possibly TRBD2 on 6 matching bases. Germline CDR1 and CDR2: LGHNA and YNFKEQ. V was trimmed by 1 base and J by 0 bases, leaving 6 bases between them. This CDR3 contains 14 residues.

The chain carries TRBV7-9 and TRBJ1-2; a weak D match, TRBD1 (5 bases). Trimming pared 3 bases from V and 1 base from J, leaving 15 bases between. The CDR3 is 16 residues long. Germline V lookup: CDR1 SEHNR, CDR2 FQNEAQ (reference sequence). The CDR3 reads CASSFGHHEDNYGYTF. CDR3 DNA sequence: TGTGCCAGCAGCTTCGGACACCACGAGGATAACTATGGCTACACCTTC.

CDR3 coding DNA: TGTGCCACCAGCAGAGATCGGCAGGGGGCCGTCTACACCTTC. It encodes CATSRDRQGAVYTF. The chain joins TRBV15 to TRBJ1-2; 8 bases agree with TRBD1. The trim removed 0 bases at V and 10 bases at J, leaving 7 bases unmatched. Looked up from germline, CDR1 is LNHNV and CDR2 is YYDKDF (reference sequence). The CDR3 is 14 residues long.

This clone was observed a few times. The V and J genes are TRBV28 and TRBJ1-2; D is unresolved. The germline gives CDR1 MDHEN, CDR2 SYDVKM. The CDR3 runs 11 residues. The V end lost 5 bases, the J end lost 8 bases, and 9 bases lay between the germline ends. CDR3 residues: CASSGVRGYTF. Here the CDR3 DNA reads TGTGCCAGCAGTGGGGTCCGCGGCTACACCTTC.

The gene calls are TRBV11-3 and TRBJ2-5; D uncertain. Per germline, CDR1 SGHNT and CDR2 YENEEA. V was clipped by 1 base and J by 5 bases, with 11 bases between them. The CDR3 extends over 14 amino acids. The CDR3: CASSLGPLGETQYF. CDR3 bases: TGTGCCAGCAGCTTAGGGCCGCTGGGGGAGACCCAGTACTTC. Combining the CDR3 with reference TRBV11-3 and TRBJ2-5 gives the whole variable domain EAGVVQSPRYKIIEKKQPVAFWCNPISGHNTLYWYLQNLGQGPELLIRYENEEAVDDSQLPKDRFSAERLKGVDSTLKIQPAELGDSAVYLCASSLGPLGETQYFGPGTRLLVL.

This chain connects TRBV24-1 to TRBJ1-5; TRBD1 matches at 10 bases. J was trimmed by 2 bases and V by 9 bases; bases with no gene match: 6. The CDR3 is 15 residues long. From germline, CDR1 is KGHDR and CDR2 SFDVKD. The CDR3 is CATGTGDRGNQPQHF. The CDR3 coding sequence is TGTGCCACCGGGACAGGGGATCGGGGCAATCAGCCCCAGCATTTT.

The J gene is TRBJ1-3, the V gene TRBV30; D is perhaps TRBD1 (6 bases). The CDR3 length is 15 residues. The V and J ends lost 0 bases and 0 bases respectively, with 9 bases between them. From germline, CDR1 is GTSNPN and CDR2 SVGIG (reference sequence). This CDR3 is CAWSVGTTSGNTIYF. CDR3 nucleotide sequence: TGTGCCTGGAGTGTCGGGACAACCTCTGGAAACACCATATATTTT. Supplemented by reference TRBV30 and TRBJ1-3, the full variable domain reads SQTIHQWPATLVQPVGSPLSLECTVEGTSNPNLYWYRQAAGRGLQLLFYSVGIGQISSEVPQNLSASRPQDRQFILSSKKLLLSDSGFYLCAWSVGTTSGNTIYFGEGSWLTVV.

This clone has only a few counts. The rearrangement links TRBV18 to TRBJ1-6, with D hard to call. Looked up from germline, CDR1 is KGHSH and CDR2 is LQKENI. Deletions cut 0 bases from V and 11 bases from J, with 8 bases between. The CDR3 consists of 13 residues. For the CDR3, the DNA is TGTGCCAGCTCACCACCGGGTTTTCCACCCCTCCACTTT. This translates into CASSPPGFPPLHF.

A few counts support this clone. The V and J genes are TRBV30 and TRBJ2-7; the D gene is possibly TRBD1 (6 bases). Trimming shortened V by 5 bases and J by 3 bases, and 23 bases separated the two germline ends. CDR1 and CDR2 from the germline V gene are GTSNPN and SVGIG (reference sequence). This CDR3 contains 16 residues. The CDR3 region is CAWATRGHNKIYEQYF. CDR3 coding DNA: TGTGCCTGGGCAACAAGGGGACACAACAAGATCTACGAGCAGTACTTC.

The chain uses TRBV28 and TRBJ2-5, with 7 bases identical to TRBD1. CDR3 length: 14 amino acids. CDR1 and CDR2 from the germline V gene are MDHEN and SYDVKM. The V and J ends lost 3 bases and 5 bases, in that order; junction bases with no gene match: 6. The CDR3 bases are TGTGCCAGCAGTTTTCAAGGGGGCGCGGAGACCCAGTACTTC. It yields the protein CASSFQGGAETQYF.

A note on this clone: The junction shows a germline mismatch at one end, possibly a read error. J is TRBJ2-1 and V is TRBV6-1; 12 bases line up with TRBD2. Germline CDR1 reads MNHNS; CDR2 reads SASEGT. The CDR3 consists of 16 residues. CDR3 sequence (DNA): TGTGCCAGCAGTGAAGTCCCCCCACTAGCGGGGGGTTCGGTAGTCTTC. Its protein is CASSEVPPLAGGSVVF.

In its sample, this clone was seen a few times. The chain links TRBV5-1 to TRBJ2-1; TRBD2 might be the D (5 bases). CDR1 is SGHRS and CDR2 is YFSETQ in the germline V gene. The CDR3 spans 16 residues. The germline V and J ends were trimmed by 2 bases and 3 bases, with 15 bases remaining between them. As DNA, the CDR3 is TGCGCCAGCAGCTTCTCTCGGGGTCACCTCTACAATGAGCAGTTCTTC. Residues: CASSFSRGHLYNEQFF.

As DNA, the CDR3 is TGTGCCAGCAGCTTAGAGACGGGTCGGCCTTTCTTT. Amino acids: CASSLETGRPFF. The rearrangement uses TRBV7-2 and TRBJ1-1; D is undetermined. The germline V gene encodes CDR1 SGHTA and CDR2 FQGNSA. V lost 1 base and J 12 bases, leaving 12 bases between the germline ends. CDR3 length: 12 amino acids.